This entry lists 10 T cell receptor beta chains sequenced from one sample in a study of beta chain features in type 1 diabetes. The whole isolated RNA underwent reverse transcription, so sequencing captured expressed TCRB transcripts. Data came from immunoSEQ multiplex PCR; TCRdb stores just in-frame clones and leaves some out. The table lists approximately 400,000 clones, about 14% of them singletons. Sequencing was carried out using naive CD4+ T cells from blood. Receptors were obtained from a woman aged 18-30 years in good health.

This clone was picked up a small number of times. The rearrangement joins TRBV18 to TRBJ2-3; the D gene is possibly TRBD2 (6 bases). Per germline, CDR1 KGHSH and CDR2 LQKENI. Trimming took off 1 base at V and 4 bases at J, with 15 bases between the two ends. This CDR3 comprises 16 residues. Written as DNA, the CDR3 is TGTGCCAGCTCACCACTCCGAACGGGAGAAGCAGATACGCAGTATTTT. Translating gives CASSPLRTGEADTQYF. The variable domain in full, with the rest retrieved from reference TRBV18 and TRBJ2-3, is NAGVMQNPRHLVRRRGQEARLRCSPMKGHSHVYWYRQLPEEGLKFMVYLQKENIIDESGMPKERFSAEFPKEGPSILRIQQVVRGDSAAYFCASSPLRTGEADTQYFGPGTRLTVL.

In its sample, this clone was seen a few times. This specimen includes other DNA sequences encoding the same CDR3. The chain joins TRBV28 to TRBJ2-4; D gene uncertain. Germline assignment: CDR1 MDHEN and CDR2 SYDVKM. V was clipped by 2 bases and J by 0 bases, with 5 bases between them. The length of the CDR3 is 14 residues. CDR3 nucleotides: TGTGCCAGCAGTTTAGCAGGAGCCAAAAACATTCAGTACTTC. Amino acid sequence: CASSLAGAKNIQYF.

This clone was detected only a few times. Within the sample, other DNA sequences also encode this same CDR3. This chain links TRBV30 with TRBJ2-5; D possibly corresponds to TRBD2 (5 bases). The V gene lost 1 base and the J gene lost 2 bases, with 8 bases spanning the gap. This CDR3 contains 13 residues. The germline CDR1 and CDR2 sequences are GTSNPN and SVGIG (reference sequence). Written as DNA, the CDR3 is TGTGCCTGGAGTGGAGGGTTGCAAGAGACCCAGTACTTC. Protein sequence: CAWSGGLQETQYF.

The gene calls are TRBV9 and TRBJ1-4; 10 bases are shared with TRBD1. Germline V gene lookup returns CDR1 SGDLS and CDR2 YYNGEE. Trimming removed 3 bases from V and 4 bases from J; junction bases left unmatched: 3. The CDR3 runs to 15 residues. The CDR3 sequence: CASSARDRGNEKLFF. Here the CDR3 DNA reads TGTGCCAGCAGCGCCAGGGACAGGGGTAATGAAAAACTGTTTTTT.

This clone was picked up a small number of times. The rearrangement joins TRBV6-5 to TRBJ1-5, with 7 bases fitting TRBD1. The CDR3 has 13 amino acids. Trimming at V came to 5 bases and at J to 8 bases, leaving 6 bases not matched to a gene. Germline CDR1 is MNHEY and CDR2 is SVGAGI. The CDR3 is CASSRIDREPQHF. The CDR3 coding sequence is TGTGCCAGCAGTCGTATTGACAGGGAGCCCCAGCATTTT.

The chain is built from TRBV5-1 and TRBJ2-4; D is unclear. The CDR3 has 14 amino acids. The V gene's germline CDR1 is SGHRS and CDR2 YFSETQ. Trimming shortened V by 0 bases and J by 5 bases, and 9 bases separated the two germline ends. The chain's CDR3 is CASSLGSVENIQYF. In nucleotides, the CDR3 is TGCGCCAGCAGCTTGGGATCAGTGGAAAACATTCAGTACTTC.

This chain links TRBV4-1 with TRBJ1-2; TRBD1 matches at 9 bases. The CDR3 length is 16 residues. The ends lost 2 bases at V and 5 bases at J; junction bases unmatched: 9. Per germline, CDR1 MGHRA and CDR2 YSYEKL. The CDR3 region has the DNA TGCGCCAGCAGCCAAAGTCCGGGACAGGGCCTATATGGCTACACCTTC. It specifies CASSQSPGQGLYGYTF.

This rearrangement joins TRBV14 to TRBJ1-1; weak D call: TRBD1 (6 bases). V lost 0 bases and J lost 1, with 9 bases in between. In germline, CDR1 is SGHDN, CDR2 FVKESK. The length of the CDR3 is 15 residues. The CDR3 DNA is TGTGCCAGCAGCCAAGATATGGACAGGAACACTGAAGCTTTCTTT. Translation: CASSQDMDRNTEAFF.

This chain uses TRBV28 with TRBJ2-7, with TRBD1 identical over 8 bases. V dropped 4 bases and J dropped 5; count of bases not matched to a gene: 10. The CDR3 spans 15 residues. Per germline, CDR1 MDHEN and CDR2 SYDVKM. This CDR3 reads CASSSAGTGRHEQYF. CDR3 DNA: TGTGCCAGCAGTTCGGCCGGGACAGGCCGCCACGAGCAGTACTTC.

The gene calls are TRBV4-2 and TRBJ2-4; the match to TRBD1 covers 9 bases. This CDR3 contains 13 residues. CDR1 is LGHNA and CDR2 is YNFKEQ in the germline V gene. Unmatched junction bases numbered 3, after V lost 5 bases and J lost 7 bases. Written as DNA, the CDR3 is TGTGCCAGCAGCGTGACAGGGGGGAACATTCAGTACTTC. Residues: CASSVTGGNIQYF.